This T cell receptor (beta chain) came from a study of regulatory T cells in long-lasting Graves disease. Whole-study results and caveats: For persistent Graves' patients, TCR diversity was lower than for newly diagnosed ones.

This clonotype was observed many times. Its antigen remains unidentified. The V and J ends lost 7 bases and 5 bases respectively, with 20 bases between them. The CDR3 length is 16 residues. Construction of TCR beta libraries relied on iRepertoire HTBI primers and on Arm-PCR targeting CDR3 regions. TCRdb reprocessed the multiplex PCR reads with MiXCR, giving one entry per CDR3 protein. The table lists under 500,000 distinct CDR3 sequences, less than 20% of them singletons. Specified time point: newly diagnosed GD, antithyroid drugs for less than 3 months. Generation of the TCR library employed RNA extracted from PBMCs. An endocrinology department located in Xi'an, China, was where the patients came from. The same data also went into a second study, on T cells in Graves' hyperthyroidism and ophthalmopathy.

V is TRBV12-3 or TRBV12-4 and J is TRBJ2-2, with D possibly being TRBD1 or TRBD2 (5 bases each). This sequence originates from a young woman with Graves disease. This specimen consisted of peripheral blood mononuclear cells (PBMCs), obtained at new diagnosis, from a patient treated with antithyroid drugs. The CDR3 region is CASTSGGQGVTGELFF. In DNA form, the CDR3 reads TGTGCCAGCACTTCCGGCGGGCAGGGAGTGACCGGGGAGCTGTTTTTT.